These 22 T cell receptor beta chains share one sample of origin, sequenced in a study of vaccination effects on CD4 cells after COVID-19. The antigens these receptors bind are not known. Viral peptide pool expansion of antigen-specific CD4+ T cells preceded sequencing in the ViraFEST assay. Between days 9 and 10 of culture, CD4+ T cells were separated out. From March to December 2020, the person had a SARS-CoV-2 infection that was confirmed by PCR. Sequencing used immunoSEQ multiplex PCR; TCRdb keeps in-frame clones, though not all of them. This sample has tens of thousands of clones, with about 69% found just once. The specimen comprised CD4+ T cells from PBMCs cultured with a peptide pool, sampled before COVID-19 vaccination. These receptors were collected from a human donor who had a prior SARS-CoV-2 infection.

V gene TRBV5-1 combines with J gene TRBJ2-2; D uncertain. The CDR3 is made up of 13 amino acids. V was pared by 5 bases and J by 4 bases, with 9 bases between. The germline V gene has CDR1 SGHRS and CDR2 YFSETQ. The CDR3: CASSSTPTGELFF. CDR3 nucleotides: TGCGCCAGCAGTTCGACTCCCACCGGGGAGCTGTTTTTT.

The chain combines TRBV12-3 or TRBV12-4 with TRBJ2-7; D is ambiguous. The CDR3 extends over 13 amino acids. Trimming cost V 3 bases and J 3 bases, with 9 bases left between them. The chain's CDR3 is CASSLTGRYEQYF. The CDR3 DNA follows: TGTGCCAGCAGTTTGACCGGTCGCTACGAGCAGTACTTC.

This clone was counted a few times. The chain's CDR3 is CASSFGTGGTSFF. CDR3 nucleotide sequence: TGTGCCAGCAGCTTCGGGACAGGGGGGACGTCTTTCTTT. This chain connects TRBV7-2 to TRBJ1-1, with 11 bases that match TRBD1. The CDR3 runs to 13 residues. Germline V CDR1 and CDR2: SGHTA, FQGNSA. V was clipped by 3 bases and J by 12 bases; unmatched bases: 6.

This clone has only a few counts. The rearrangement links TRBV30 to TRBJ2-4; 11 bases match TRBD2. The CDR3 is 17 residues long. The germline CDR1 and CDR2 sequences are GTSNPN and SVGIG (reference sequence). The V gene end was trimmed by 0 bases and the J gene end by 6 bases; junction bases not matched to a gene: 10. This chain's CDR3 is CAWSVTSGGVALNIQYF. In DNA, the CDR3 is TGTGCCTGGAGTGTAACTAGCGGGGGCGTGGCGTTAAACATTCAGTACTTC.

This chain joins TRBV4-3 and TRBJ2-2; D not certain. The CDR3 extends over 14 amino acids. The V and J ends lost 0 bases and 4 bases respectively, with 6 bases between them. From germline, CDR1 is LGHNA and CDR2 YSLEER. In DNA, the CDR3 is TGCGCCAGCAGCCAAGATGTCCTCACCGGGGAGCTGTTTTTT. It yields the protein CASSQDVLTGELFF.

This clone was seen just once. The chain has TRBV7-3 and TRBJ2-5; weak D call: TRBD1 (6 bases). The CDR3 loop spans 13 amino acids. Trimming removed 5 bases from V and 8 bases from J, with 15 bases in between. Germline CDR1 and CDR2: SGHTA and FQGTGA. CDR3 sequence (DNA): TGTGCCAGCAGCCCCAACACAGGGAGTACCCAGTACTTC. As protein: CASSPNTGSTQYF. Variable domain in full (rest from reference TRBV7-3 and TRBJ2-5): GAGVSQTPSNKVTEKGKYVELRCDPISGHTALYWYRQSLGQGPEFLIYFQGTGAADDSGLPNDRFFAVRPEGSVSTLKIQRTERGDSAVYLCASSPNTGSTQYFGPGTRLLVL.

This chain links TRBV2 with TRBJ2-3, with D unresolved. The ends were cut back, 6 bases at V and 1 base at J, with 14 bases in the middle. The V gene's germline CDR1 is SNHLY and CDR2 FYNNEI. The CDR3 extends over 15 amino acids. The CDR3 loop reads CASSEPLIGTDTQYF. The CDR3 bases are TGTGCCAGCAGCGAGCCCCTGATAGGCACAGATACGCAGTATTTT.

This sequence joins TRBV6-5 and TRBJ1-6; the match to TRBD1 covers 9 bases. This CDR3 has 15 residues. Germline trimming cut 8 bases from V and 9 bases from J; bases unmatched to any gene: 11. Germline CDR1 MNHEY, CDR2 SVGAGI. DNA of the CDR3: TGTGCCAGCGGCCGCGAGACAGGGGGTGGTTCACCCCTCCACTTT. Its protein is CASGRETGGGSPLHF.

The chain combines TRBV3-1 (or the pseudogene TRBV3-2) with TRBJ2-7; D not resolved. The V end was cut by 2 bases, the J end by 0 bases, with 8 bases between. The CDR3 has 14 amino acids. The germline gives CDR1 LGHDT, CDR2 YNNKEL (reference sequence). CDR3 amino acids: CASSQLTTSYEQYF. The CDR3 DNA is TGTGCCAGCAGCCAACTCACTACCTCCTACGAGCAGTACTTC.

This clone was counted once. The chain combines TRBV12-5 with TRBJ2-1, with D perhaps assigned TRBD1 or TRBD2 (5 bases each). Between the trimmed V and J ends, which lost 5 bases and 2 bases, there was a span of 13 bases. Germline CDR1 is LGHNT and CDR2 is FRNRAP. The CDR3 has 15 residues. CDR3 in DNA: TGTGCTAGTGGTAGGGACCTCGGGACCTACAATGAGCAGTTCTTC. It yields the protein CASGRDLGTYNEQFF.

V usage is TRBV7-9 and J usage is TRBJ1-6; TRBD1 matches at 7 bases. V was pared by 1 base and J by 6 bases, with 3 bases of the junction left unmatched. The length of the CDR3 is 15 residues. Germline lookup yields CDR1 SEHNR and CDR2 FQNEAQ (reference sequence). For the CDR3, the DNA is TGTGCCAGCAGCTTAGGGACAGGTTTTAATTCACCCCTCCACTTT. Protein sequence: CASSLGTGFNSPLHF.

The V gene is TRBV30, the J gene TRBJ1-5, with D possibly being TRBD1 (5 bases). The CDR3 extends over 14 amino acids. The germline CDR1 and CDR2 sequences are GTSNPN and SVGIG (reference sequence). With 0 bases removed from V and 4 bases from J, the gap between germline ends came to 10 bases. CDR3 in amino acids: CAWSVGGGNQPQHF. CDR3 in DNA: TGTGCCTGGAGTGTCGGGGGAGGGAATCAGCCCCAGCATTTT.

CDR3 protein: CASSSRLIPGTGELFF. The CDR3 region has the DNA TGTGCCAGCAGCTCCCGACTAATCCCGGGGACCGGGGAGCTGTTTTTT. The V and J genes are TRBV3-1 (or the pseudogene TRBV3-2) and TRBJ2-2; possibly TRBD2 for D (5 bases). Trimming shortened V by 5 bases and J by 5 bases, and 18 bases separated the two germline ends. The CDR3 loop spans 16 amino acids. The germline V gene encodes CDR1 LGHDT and CDR2 YNNKEL (reference sequence).

The chain has TRBV5-5 and TRBJ2-1; tentative D call: TRBD1 (5 bases). Between the trimmed V and J ends, which lost 2 bases and 5 bases, there was a span of 11 bases. CDR3 size: 14 residues. CDR1 SGHKS and CDR2 YYEKEE come from the germline V gene (reference sequence). CDR3 loop: CASSFSGRDNEQFF. CDR3 DNA sequence: TGTGCCAGCAGCTTTTCTGGCAGGGACAATGAGCAGTTCTTC.

The V and J genes are TRBV7-9 and TRBJ2-3; 10 bases line up with TRBD2. Looked up from germline, CDR1 is SEHNR and CDR2 is FQNEAQ (reference sequence). The length of the CDR3 is 16 residues. Trimming took 5 bases from V and 3 from J; bases not matched to a gene: 8. CDR3: CASSPTLAGVTDTQYF. In DNA form, the CDR3 reads TGTGCCAGCAGCCCGACTCTAGCGGGGGTGACAGATACGCAGTATTTT.

This clone was seen more than once but under ten times. V and J are TRBV4-1 and TRBJ1-1; D is possibly TRBD1 (5 bases). This CDR3 has 15 residues. Germline assignment: CDR1 MGHRA and CDR2 YSYEKL. Trimming left V 3 bases short and J 1 base short, with 12 bases between. CDR3 sequence reads: CASSQKGAGNTEAFF. CDR3 in DNA: TGCGCCAGCAGCCAGAAAGGGGCCGGGAACACTGAAGCTTTCTTT.

The rearrangement links TRBV4-3 to TRBJ1-2, with TRBD1 matching over 7 bases. The length of the CDR3 is 14 residues. Germline V gene lookup returns CDR1 LGHNA and CDR2 YSLEER. The trim removed 3 bases at V and 2 bases at J, leaving 3 bases unmatched. CDR3 nucleotide sequence: TGCGCCAGCAGCCACTTGACAGGGAACTATGGCTACACCTTC. It yields the protein CASSHLTGNYGYTF.

V and J are TRBV5-1 and TRBJ2-7; 7 bases fit TRBD1. Trimming took 2 bases from V and 1 from J; bases not matched to a gene: 6. Germline CDR1 is SGHRS and CDR2 is YFSETQ. This CDR3 is built from 15 residues. CDR3 loop: CASSLGTATSYEQYF. DNA for the CDR3: TGCGCCAGCAGCTTAGGGACAGCAACTTCCTACGAGCAGTACTTC. The whole variable domain, remainder taken from reference TRBV5-1 and TRBJ2-7, is KAGVTQTPRYLIKTRGQQVTLSCSPISGHRSVSWYQQTPGQGLQFLFEYFSETQRNKGNFPGRFSGRQFSNSRSEMNVSTLELGDSALYLCASSLGTATSYEQYFGPGTRLTVT.

The chain links TRBV6-2 or TRBV6-3 to TRBJ2-3; 9 positions match TRBD1. Germline trimming cut 0 bases from V and 4 bases from J; bases unmatched to any gene: 5. Per the germline V gene, CDR1 is MNHEY and CDR2 is SVGEGT. The CDR3 covers 16 residues. In DNA form, the CDR3 reads TGTGCCAGCAGTTACTCGATAGACAGGGGGGCAGATACGCAGTATTTT. Amino acids: CASSYSIDRGADTQYF.

J is TRBJ2-1 and V is TRBV6-6; perhaps TRBD2 as D (5 bases). This CDR3 comprises 16 residues. Germline values: CDR1 MNHNY, CDR2 SVGAGI (reference sequence). V dropped 1 base and J dropped 0 bases, with 10 bases sitting between them. Here the CDR3 DNA reads TGTGCCAGCAGTTACTGGACGGGGTCCTCCTACAATGAGCAGTTCTTC. Amino acid sequence: CASSYWTGSSYNEQFF.

V and J are TRBV20-1 and TRBJ1-4; D unclear. The germline V and J ends were trimmed by 5 bases and 8 bases, with 9 bases remaining between them. CDR1 and CDR2 (germline): DFQATT, SNEGSKA (reference sequence). This CDR3 comprises 11 residues. As DNA, the CDR3 is TGCAGTGCTTCGAGTTGGGAAAAACTGTTTTTT. Amino acids: CSASSWEKLFF.

The V gene is TRBV19, the J gene TRBJ2-1; possibly TRBD1 for D (6 bases). Germline V lookup: CDR1 LNHDA, CDR2 SQIVND (reference sequence). Trimming cost V 3 bases and J 3 bases, with 12 bases left between them. The CDR3 loop spans 15 amino acids. CDR3: CASSISGVYYNEQFF. CDR3 sequence (DNA): TGTGCCAGTAGTATTTCAGGGGTCTACTACAATGAGCAGTTCTTC.